This entry lists 24 T cell receptor beta chains sequenced from one sample in a study of T cells after posttransplantation cyclophosphamide. Profiling relied on immunoSEQ multiplex PCR, and the TCRdb table lists in-frame clones only, not all of them. This table holds tens of thousands of clones, 86% found once. Control samples came 1 year after myeloablative marrow transplants with methotrexate plus calcineurin inhibitor. Sequencing was performed on PBMCs, taken about 400 days after allogeneic stem cell transplant with calcineurin inhibitor and methotrexate. These receptor sequences come from a female patient in her 30s who received an allogeneic stem cell transplant from an unrelated donor, was CMV-positive, and had acute and chronic GVHD. Certain T cells may be donor cells from the graft.

This sequence joins TRBV7-9 and TRBJ2-3, with a tentative D call TRBD2 (7 bases). Trimming cost V 6 bases and J 0 bases, with 13 bases left between them. The CDR3 runs to 15 residues. In germline, CDR1 is SEHNR, CDR2 FQNEAQ (reference sequence). CDR3 bases: TGTGCCAGCAGGGGGGGGCCATATAGCACAGATACGCAGTATTTT. Its translation: CASRGGPYSTDTQYF.

In nucleotides, the CDR3 is TGTGCCAGCAGCGCCCTCTTAGAGGGCACCATATATTTT. Its translation is CASSALLEGTIYF. This rearrangement joins TRBV2 to TRBJ1-3; D ambiguous. V lost 6 bases to trimming and J lost 9 bases, with 15 bases between them. From germline, CDR1 is SNHLY and CDR2 FYNNEI. The CDR3 length is 13 residues.

This clone was observed once. This chain joins TRBV21-1 and TRBJ2-3; TRBD2 is the table's D call, not checked against the DNA. TRBV21-1 is a listed pseudogene. This CDR3 spans 16 amino acids. DNA for the CDR3: TGTGCCAGCAGCAAAAAAGCTAGCGGGAGTGCAGATACGCAGTATTTT. It specifies CASSKKASGSADTQYF.

CDR3 region: CASSPHYDRQETQYF. The CDR3 nucleotides are TGTGCCAGCAGCCCACATTACGACAGGCAAGAGACCCAGTACTTC. V is TRBV7-9 and J is TRBJ2-5, with a possible D match to TRBD1 (6 bases). Germline CDR1 is SEHNR and CDR2 is FQNEAQ (reference sequence). There are 15 residues in the CDR3. V lost 5 bases, J lost 2 bases, and 15 bases lay in between.

The gene calls are TRBV18 and TRBJ2-5; 7 nucleotides match TRBD1. Germline V lookup: CDR1 KGHSH, CDR2 LQKENI. Trimming removed 6 bases from V and 0 bases from J; junction bases left unmatched: 7. This CDR3 is built from 15 residues. The CDR3 spells CASSQGQAHQETQYF. CDR3 nucleotides: TGTGCCAGCTCGCAAGGACAGGCCCACCAAGAGACCCAGTACTTC.

The CDR3 DNA follows: TGTGCCAGCAGCTTGCGGGGGCAGGGACTGACCTACGAGCAGTACTTC. Encoded protein: CASSLRGQGLTYEQYF. This chain links TRBV7-2 with TRBJ2-7; TRBD2 is a possible D gene (7 bases). The CDR3 loop spans 16 amino acids. In germline, CDR1 is SGHTA, CDR2 FQGNSA. Trimming stripped 3 bases from V and 2 bases from J, with 17 bases between. Together with reference TRBV7-2 and TRBJ2-7, the CDR3 gives the full variable domain: GAGVSQSPSNKVTEKGKDVELRCDPISGHTALYWYRQSLGQGLEFLIYFQGNSAPDKSGLPSDRFSAERTGGSVSTLTIQRTQQEDSAVYLCASSLRGQGLTYEQYFGPGTRLTVT.

V and J are TRBV20-1 and TRBJ2-1; D remains unclear. The CDR3 runs 9 residues. V dropped 3 bases and J dropped 12 bases, with 6 bases sitting between them. Germline V gene sequence: CDR1 DFQATT, CDR2 SNEGSKA (reference sequence). CDR3 sequence: CSASTGQFF. DNA of the CDR3: TGCAGTGCTAGCACCGGGCAGTTCTTC.

J is TRBJ1-2 and V is TRBV5-1; a possible D gene is TRBD1 (6 bases). CDR3 length equals 13 residues. The V and J ends lost 0 bases and 7 bases respectively, with 10 bases between them. The germline gives CDR1 SGHRS, CDR2 YFSETQ. The CDR3 loop is CASSLEGGLGYTF. The DNA for the CDR3 is TGCGCCAGCAGCTTGGAGGGGGGGCTTGGCTACACCTTC.

The CDR3 here is CASSLGPGQDFYGYTF. The CDR3 coding sequence is TGTGCCAGCAGCTTGGGGCCGGGACAGGACTTCTATGGCTACACCTTC. The V and J genes are TRBV5-5 and TRBJ1-2; 8 positions match TRBD1. The V and J ends lost 0 bases and 4 bases, in that order; junction bases with no gene match: 8. CDR1 is SGHKS, CDR2 YYEKEE, per germline (reference sequence). The CDR3 consists of 16 residues.

The chain recombines TRBV9 with TRBJ2-1; D might be TRBD2 (6 bases). Germline CDR1 reads SGDLS; CDR2 reads YYNGEE. The CDR3 is 13 amino acids. V lost 5 bases, J lost 7 bases, and 13 bases lay in between. This CDR3 reads CASRGSGGNEQFF. CDR3 coding DNA: TGTGCCAGCAGAGGTAGCGGAGGAAATGAGCAGTTCTTC. Together with reference TRBV9 and TRBJ2-1, the CDR3 gives the full variable domain: DSGVTQTPKHLITATGQRVTLRCSPRSGDLSVYWYQQSLDQGLQFLIQYYNGEERAKGNILERFSAQQFPDLHSELNLSSLELGDSALYFCASRGSGGNEQFFGPGTRLTVL.

This chain joins TRBV2 and TRBJ1-1, with D possibly TRBD1 on 6 matching bases. Trimming took off 11 bases at V and 1 base at J, with 17 bases between the two ends. Germline V gene lookup returns CDR1 SNHLY and CDR2 FYNNEI. The CDR3 runs 14 residues. The CDR3 nucleotides read TGTGCCTTCCTAGCGGGGGCGGCGAACACTGAAGCTTTCTTT. This encodes CAFLAGAANTEAFF.

This clone was detected only once. This chain uses TRBV27 with TRBJ1-2; 7 positions agree with TRBD1. Trimming at V came to 5 bases and at J to 8 bases, leaving 14 bases not matched to a gene. This CDR3 has 15 residues. CDR1 MNHEY and CDR2 SMNVEV come from the germline V gene (reference sequence). The CDR3 bases are TGTGCCAGCAGTCCAAATTATGGGGACAGTCAAGGCTACACCTTC. This sequence encodes CASSPNYGDSQGYTF.

This rearrangement joins TRBV2 to TRBJ2-7; 8 bases match TRBD1. V shed 4 bases and J 2 bases; nucleotides not matched to a gene: 4. This CDR3 spans 14 amino acids. Germline loops: CDR1 SNHLY, CDR2 FYNNEI. The chain's CDR3 is CASSGGTGAYEQYF. In DNA, the CDR3 is TGTGCCAGCAGTGGCGGGACAGGAGCCTACGAGCAGTACTTC.

The V and J genes are TRBV30 and TRBJ1-5; D is possibly TRBD1 (5 bases). The CDR3 length is 14 residues. Trimming removed 1 base from V and 4 bases from J, with 11 bases in between. The germline gives CDR1 GTSNPN, CDR2 SVGIG (reference sequence). The CDR3 loop reads CAWSAGGLNQPQHF. CDR3 bases: TGTGCCTGGAGTGCCGGGGGTTTAAATCAGCCCCAGCATTTT.

The chain employs TRBV9 and TRBJ1-5; D is perhaps TRBD1 (5 bases). Germline-derived CDR1 and CDR2 are SGDLS and YYNGEE. The V and J ends lost 4 bases and 4 bases respectively, with 15 bases between them. The CDR3 is 15 residues long. The CDR3 reads CASSPGGTINQPQHF. As DNA, the CDR3 is TGTGCCAGCAGCCCGGGGGGGACTATAAATCAGCCCCAGCATTTT.

The genes are TRBV27 and TRBJ1-1; D is perhaps TRBD1 (5 bases). The V and J ends lost 8 bases and 5 bases respectively, with 18 bases between them. This CDR3 is 14 amino acids long. Germline values: CDR1 MNHEY, CDR2 SMNVEV (reference sequence). The CDR3 DNA reads TGTGCCAGCCGCCTCAGCGGTGGGGGGACTGAAGCTTTCTTT. It is translated as CASRLSGGGTEAFF.

This clone turned up a few times. CDR3 in amino acids: CASSLREATVRDRRSEQYF. The DNA of the CDR3 is TGTGCCAGCAGCTTACGAGAGGCTACTGTTCGGGACAGGAGAAGCGAGCAGTACTTC. The V call is TRBV11-1, the J call TRBJ2-7, with 8 bases aligning to TRBD1. V shed 2 bases, J shed 6 bases, and the junction held 21 bases outside the gene matches. The germline V gene encodes CDR1 SGHAT and CDR2 FQDESV (reference sequence). The CDR3 spans 19 residues.

This chain joins TRBV30 and TRBJ2-5, with D perhaps TRBD2 (6 bases). V was trimmed by 2 bases and J by 6 bases, leaving 10 bases between them. The germline V gene has CDR1 GTSNPN and CDR2 SVGIG (reference sequence). The CDR3 length is 12 residues. CDR3 in DNA: TGTGCCTGGAGTTCGGGAGATCAGACCCAGTACTTC. It codes for CAWSSGDQTQYF.

J is TRBJ1-4 and V is TRBV5-1, with D maybe TRBD1 (5 bases). The CDR3 is 15 amino acids. Germline CDR1 reads SGHRS; CDR2 reads YFSETQ. Trimming removed 2 bases at V and 5 bases at J, with 13 bases between. The DNA for the CDR3 is TGCGCCAGCAGCTTATACAGGATAGAAAATGAAAAACTGTTTTTT. Translating it yields CASSLYRIENEKLFF.

The V gene is TRBV7-9, the J gene TRBJ2-7; 10 bases are shared with TRBD2. CDR1 and CDR2 from the germline V gene are SEHNR and FQNEAQ (reference sequence). This CDR3 region has 14 residues. V trimming: 1 base; J trimming: 6 bases; junction bases outside the gene matches: 3. The CDR3 spells CASSLVAGGSEQYF. The CDR3 bases are TGTGCCAGCAGCTTAGTAGCGGGAGGCAGCGAGCAGTACTTC. The whole variable domain, remainder taken from reference TRBV7-9 and TRBJ2-7, is DTGVSQNPRHKITKRGQNVTFRCDPISEHNRLYWYRQTLGQGPEFLTYFQNEAQLEKSRLLSDRFSAERPKGSFSTLEIQRTEQGDSAMYLCASSLVAGGSEQYFGPGTRLTVT.

V and J are TRBV6-1 and TRBJ2-7, with 9 bases matching TRBD1. The CDR3 contains 15 residues. Germline V gene data show CDR1 as MNHNS and CDR2 as SASEGT. With V trimmed by 6 bases and J by 8 bases, 14 bases remained unmatched. CDR3 DNA sequence: TGTGCCAGCAGCGGAGAGGGGACAGGGAGTTTGAAGCAGTACTTC. Its translation is CASSGEGTGSLKQYF.

V and J are TRBV7-3 and TRBJ2-7; 8 bases are a match to TRBD1. Looked up from germline, CDR1 is SGHTA and CDR2 is FQGTGA. The CDR3 has 15 residues. The V segment lost 2 bases and the J segment 5 bases; nucleotides outside the gene matches: 8. The CDR3 DNA is TGTGCCAGCAGCTTATCCCCGACAGGGGTGGACGAGCAGTACTTC. Its translation is CASSLSPTGVDEQYF.

The chain links TRBV15 to TRBJ2-5; D might be TRBD1 (5 bases). CDR1 and CDR2 (germline): LNHNV, YYDKDF (reference sequence). The V end lost 1 base, the J end lost 6 bases, and 12 bases lay between the germline ends. This CDR3 has 14 amino acids. CDR3 residues: CATSRVRGTKTQYF. CDR3 DNA sequence: TGTGCCACCAGCAGAGTTAGGGGCACTAAGACCCAGTACTTC.

The chain is built from TRBV11-2 and TRBJ1-4; 7 positions match TRBD1. Germline CDR1 SGHAT, CDR2 FQNNGV. CDR3 length: 14 residues. V gave up 1 base and J gave up 13 bases; unmatched junction bases: 9. The CDR3 DNA reads as TGTGCCAGCAGCTTAGGATTTCAGGGGGGCAGACTGTTTTTT. Translation: CASSLGFQGGRLFF.